The 20 T cell receptor beta chains listed next were all sequenced from one sample in a study of blood T cell repertoires in COVID-19. Using immunoSEQ multiplex PCR, the repertoire was profiled, and TCRdb retains in-frame clones only, with some absent. The sample holds some 400,000 clones, around 87% seen once. What was sequenced was peripheral blood. Every receptor here comes from a woman aged 60-75 years with COVID-19, enrolled during active disease.

The chain joins TRBV20-1 to TRBJ1-4, with TRBD1 as a possible D gene (6 bases). V dropped 3 bases and J dropped 5 bases, with 10 bases sitting between them. CDR1 is DFQATT, CDR2 SNEGSKA, per germline (reference sequence). The CDR3 has 13 amino acids. The CDR3 DNA follows: TGCAGTGCTAGTGACAGGAAGAATGAAAAACTGTTTTTT. Translation gives CSASDRKNEKLFF.

The J gene is TRBJ1-1, the V gene TRBV7-9; 7 nucleotides match TRBD1. The J segment lost 9 bases and the V segment lost 0 bases, leaving 7 bases of the junction unmatched. Germline V gene sequence: CDR1 SEHNR, CDR2 FQNEAQ (reference sequence). The CDR3 consists of 14 residues. CDR3 sequence reads: CASSLASQGEKAFF. As DNA, the CDR3 is TGTGCCAGCAGCTTAGCGTCGCAGGGGGAAAAAGCTTTCTTT.

J is TRBJ1-1 and V is TRBV3-1 (or the pseudogene TRBV3-2); D remains ambiguous. V lost 6 bases and J lost 0, with 14 bases in between. CDR1 is LGHDT, CDR2 YNNKEL, per germline (reference sequence). The CDR3 sequence is 15 residues long. This chain's CDR3 is CASRSERRLNTEAFF. The CDR3 region has the DNA TGTGCCAGCAGGTCGGAGAGACGGCTGAACACTGAAGCTTTCTTT.

This clone was counted between two and nine times. The V gene is TRBV7-9, the J gene TRBJ2-2; TRBD1 aligns across 8 bases. This CDR3 spans 13 amino acids. Germline V gives CDR1 SEHNR, CDR2 FQNEAQ (reference sequence). The V gene end was trimmed by 8 bases and the J gene end by 7 bases; junction bases not matched to a gene: 6. The CDR3 coding sequence is TGTGCCAGCTCAGGGGGCGTTAACGGGGAGCTGTTTTTT. It encodes CASSGGVNGELFF.

The rearrangement links TRBV6-8 to TRBJ1-1; the match to TRBD1 covers 8 bases. Trimming at V came to 7 bases and at J to 5 bases, leaving 9 bases not matched to a gene. This CDR3 spans 14 amino acids. Germline CDR1 MNHGY, CDR2 SAAAGT. Here the CDR3 reads CASTKGTGGTEAFF. CDR3 DNA: TGTGCCAGCACAAAGGGGACAGGAGGTACTGAAGCTTTCTTT.

The chain has TRBV6-2 or TRBV6-3 and TRBJ2-7; 12 nucleotides align to TRBD2. Germline V gene sequence: CDR1 MNHEY, CDR2 SVGEGT. The ends lost 5 bases at V and 2 bases at J; junction bases unmatched: 4. This CDR3 is 15 amino acids long. The CDR3 protein is CASSLTSGGTYEQYF. The CDR3 DNA follows: TGTGCCAGCAGTCTCACTAGCGGGGGGACCTACGAGCAGTACTTC.

This chain connects TRBV20-1 to TRBJ1-5; D is perhaps TRBD1 (5 bases). V was clipped by 3 bases and J by 4 bases, with 13 bases between them. This CDR3 has 14 residues. In germline, CDR1 is DFQATT, CDR2 SNEGSKA (reference sequence). The CDR3 loop reads CSASFGAGNQPQHF. CDR3 coding DNA: TGCAGTGCTAGTTTTGGGGCCGGGAATCAGCCCCAGCATTTT.

The chain employs TRBV7-9 and TRBJ2-5; tentatively, D is TRBD1 (5 bases). Between the trimmed V and J ends, which lost 0 bases and 4 bases, there was a span of 12 bases. Germline V gene sequence: CDR1 SEHNR, CDR2 FQNEAQ (reference sequence). CDR3 length: 15 residues. The CDR3 DNA follows: TGTGCCAGCAGCTTAGCGGAGACAGCACGAGAGACCCAGTACTTC. Residues: CASSLAETARETQYF.

V gene TRBV2 combines with J gene TRBJ1-1; TRBD1 might be the D (5 bases). This CDR3 contains 14 residues. The germline gives CDR1 SNHLY, CDR2 FYNNEI. V lost 7 bases to trimming and J lost 8 bases, with 20 bases between them. As DNA, the CDR3 is TGTGCCAGCAAGCCTTGGACAAGCGCCGGAGAAGCTTTCTTT. Translation: CASKPWTSAGEAFF.

Note on this clone: Only one base separates this from a far larger clonotype, so it likely reflects a read error. The chain joins TRBV7-9 to TRBJ2-7; no clear D. V lost 1 base and J 3 bases, leaving 7 bases between the germline ends. The CDR3 sequence is 13 residues long. CDR1 and CDR2 from the germline V gene are SEHNR and FQNEAQ (reference sequence). The CDR3 reads CASSLGQVYEQYF. CDR3 nucleotide sequence: TGTGCCAGCAGCTTAGGGCAGGTCTACGAGCAGTACTTC.

V usage is TRBV28 and J usage is TRBJ1-1, with D possibly TRBD1 on 6 matching bases. Looked up from germline, CDR1 is MDHEN and CDR2 is SYDVKM. CDR3 length: 15 amino acids. Trimming left V 6 bases short and J 5 bases short, with 19 bases between. The CDR3 region is CASSPPSGQGTEAFF. DNA of the CDR3: TGTGCCAGCAGCCCTCCTTCCGGGCAGGGGACTGAAGCTTTCTTT.

V usage is TRBV5-1 and J usage is TRBJ2-7; unclear D gene. Germline V CDR1 and CDR2: SGHRS, YFSETQ. Trimming took 3 bases from V and 5 from J, leaving 15 bases between them. The CDR3 extends over 14 amino acids. This chain's CDR3 is CASSSQPRRNEQYF. CDR3 bases: TGCGCCAGCAGCTCGCAACCCCGCAGGAACGAGCAGTACTTC.

The CDR3 reads CASSKRTSVPGLASNEQFF. The CDR3 DNA is TGTGCCAGTAGTAAGAGAACGAGCGTCCCGGGACTAGCGAGTAATGAGCAGTTCTTC. The gene calls are TRBV19 and TRBJ2-1; TRBD2 agrees at 10 bases. The J segment lost 7 bases and the V segment lost 4 bases, leaving 19 bases of the junction unmatched. The germline V gene has CDR1 LNHDA and CDR2 SQIVND (reference sequence). The CDR3 contains 19 residues. The whole variable domain, remainder taken from reference TRBV19 and TRBJ2-1, is DGGITQSPKYLFRKEGQNVTLSCEQNLNHDAMYWYRQDPGQGLRLIYYSQIVNDFQKGDIAEGYSVSREKKESFPLTVTSAQKNPTAFYLCASSKRTSVPGLASNEQFFGPGTRLTVL.

V is TRBV24-1 and J is TRBJ2-7; the match to TRBD1 covers 9 bases. Unmatched junction bases numbered 2, after V lost 0 bases and J lost 3 bases. The germline V gene encodes CDR1 KGHDR and CDR2 SFDVKD. The CDR3 has 15 amino acids. CDR3 nucleotides: TGTGCCACCAGTGATTTGAGGGGACAGGGCTACGAGCAGTACTTC. Amino acids: CATSDLRGQGYEQYF.

J is TRBJ2-1 and V is TRBV5-6; 13 nucleotides align to TRBD2. This CDR3 contains 15 residues. The junction had 3 bases not matched to a gene; V was cut back by 2 bases and J by 7 bases. CDR1 and CDR2 from the germline V gene are SGHDT and YYEEEE. The CDR3 region is CASSFRTSGGNEQFF. The CDR3 nucleotides are TGTGCCAGCAGCTTTCGGACTAGCGGGGGAAATGAGCAGTTCTTC. Using reference TRBV5-6 and TRBJ2-1 for the parts outside the CDR3, the full variable domain is DAGVTQSPTHLIKTRGQQVTLRCSPKSGHDTVSWYQQALGQGPQFIFQYYEEEERQRGNFPDRFSGHQFPNYSSELNVNALLLGDSALYLCASSFRTSGGNEQFFGPGTRLTVL.

The V gene is TRBV5-4, the J gene TRBJ1-2; D may be TRBD1 (5 bases). Germline lookup yields CDR1 SGHNT and CDR2 YYREEE (reference sequence). V dropped 0 bases and J dropped 0 bases, with 6 bases sitting between them. CDR3 size: 14 residues. The CDR3 sequence is CASSLGQSNYGYTF. The CDR3 nucleotides are TGTGCCAGCAGCTTGGGACAGTCTAACTATGGCTACACCTTC. The full variable domain, in which reference TRBV5-4 and TRBJ1-2 provide the parts outside the CDR3, is ETGVTQSPTHLIKTRGQQVTLRCSSQSGHNTVSWYQQALGQGPQFIFQYYREEENGRGNFPPRFSGLQFPNYSSELNVNALELDDSALYLCASSLGQSNYGYTFGSGTRLTVV.

CDR3 protein: CASSPIAGTESNQPQHF. In DNA form, the CDR3 reads TGTGCCAGCTCACCAATAGCCGGGACAGAGAGCAATCAGCCCCAGCATTTT. The genes are TRBV18 and TRBJ1-5; 7 bases are a match to TRBD1. The CDR3 is made up of 17 amino acids. Germline V CDR1 and CDR2: KGHSH, LQKENI. The V gene end was trimmed by 2 bases and the J gene end by 1 base; junction bases not matched to a gene: 8.

The rearrangement uses TRBV2 and TRBJ2-7; tentatively, D is TRBD2 (5 bases). Germline loops: CDR1 SNHLY, CDR2 FYNNEI. V dropped 5 bases and J dropped 6 bases, with 20 bases sitting between them. The CDR3 extends over 15 amino acids. In DNA, the CDR3 is TGTGCCAGCAGTTATCTGCCGGGAATAGGCTCCGAGCAGTACTTC. Translated: CASSYLPGIGSEQYF.

The rearrangement links TRBV20-1 to TRBJ2-3; 8 positions agree with TRBD1. Per the germline V gene, CDR1 is DFQATT and CDR2 is SNEGSKA (reference sequence). The CDR3 length is 15 residues. V dropped 3 bases and J dropped 3; count of bases not matched to a gene: 8. CDR3 nucleotide sequence: TGCAGTGCTAGTCCGACAGGGGTTAGTACAGATACGCAGTATTTT. Translating gives CSASPTGVSTDTQYF.

This clone was picked up a small number of times. V gene TRBV3-1 (or the pseudogene TRBV3-2) combines with J gene TRBJ1-2; 7 bases align to TRBD1. The germline V gene encodes CDR1 LGHDT and CDR2 YNNKEL (reference sequence). Trimming at V came to 6 bases and at J to 2 bases, leaving 3 bases not matched to a gene. CDR3 size: 13 residues. In DNA form, the CDR3 reads TGTGCCAGCAGGGACAGGCGGAACTATGGCTACACCTTC. Its protein is CASRDRRNYGYTF.